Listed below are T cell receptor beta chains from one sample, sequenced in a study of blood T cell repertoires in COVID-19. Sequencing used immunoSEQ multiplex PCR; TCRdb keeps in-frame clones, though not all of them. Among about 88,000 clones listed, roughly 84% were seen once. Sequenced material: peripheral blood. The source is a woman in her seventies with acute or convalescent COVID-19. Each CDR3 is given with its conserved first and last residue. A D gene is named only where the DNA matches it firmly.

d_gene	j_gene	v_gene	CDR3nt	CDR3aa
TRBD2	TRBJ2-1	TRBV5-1	TGCGCCAGCAGCTTGGAACTAGCGGGGAACAATGAGCAGTTCTTC	CASSLELAGNNEQFF
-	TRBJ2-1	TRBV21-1	TGTGCCGAATGGATTTGCGACAGGGACCGAAACAATGAGCAGTTCTTC	CAEWICDRDRNNEQFF
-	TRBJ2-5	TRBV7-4	TGTGCCAGCAGCTTTAAAGAGACCCAGTACTTC	CASSFKETQYF
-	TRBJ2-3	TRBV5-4	TGTGCCAGCAGCCCGGACTGGTCATCGCAGTATTTT	CASSPDWSSQYF
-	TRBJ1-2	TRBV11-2	TGTGCCAGCAGCTCCAAGGGGGTCGGACTTGACTATGGCTACACCTTC	CASSSKGVGLDYGYTF
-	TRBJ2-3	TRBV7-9	TGTGCCAGCAGCCTTGGTAGGGGGGGCGATACAGATACGCAGTATTTT	CASSLGRGGDTDTQYF
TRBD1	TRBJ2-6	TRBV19	TGTGCCAGTAGCTTCACAGGGGCTGGGGCCAACGTCCTGACTTTC	CASSFTGAGANVLTF
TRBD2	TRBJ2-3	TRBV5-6	TGTGCCAGCAGCTTGGTGAGCGGGAAGGCGCAGTATTTT	CASSLVSGKAQYF
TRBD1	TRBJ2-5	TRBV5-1	TGCGCCACCAAAACAGGGGGTTCTCAAGAGACCCAGTACTTC	CATKTGGSQETQYF
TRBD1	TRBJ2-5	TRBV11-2	TGTGCCAGCGCGAGGAGGACGGGACAGGGTGAAGAGACCCAGTACTTC	CASARRTGQGEETQYF
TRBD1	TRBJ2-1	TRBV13	TGTGCCAGCAGCTTAGGCCTGAGGGGGCCGAGGAATGAGCAGTTCTTC	CASSLGLRGPRNEQFF
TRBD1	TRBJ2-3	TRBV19	TGTGCCAGTAGTTCAGGACAGGGGGTCACAGATACGCAGTATTTT	CASSSGQGVTDTQYF